This TCR beta chain emerged from a study of T cell responses to AZD1222 COVID-19 vaccine. For the study at large: The analysis combined second doses at about 4 or about 12 weeks. Study-wide findings and caveats: Per reports, nearly half of all spike-specific TCRs target regions that are unmutated in variants. Spike was spanned by vaccine-associated CD4 TCRs, which were dominant at 160-218 and 743-854.

Germline trimming cut 8 bases from V and 4 bases from J; bases unmatched to any gene: 11. The CDR3 runs 15 residues. CDR1 and CDR2 (germline): SGHRS, YFSETQ. In regard to this clone: Its antigen is still unknown.

The data were produced by immunoSEQ multiplex PCR, yet TCRdb's version contains in-frame clones alone and is incomplete. The sample holds around 99,000 clones; approximately 94% are singletons and the top ten take roughly an eighth. The clonotype comes from an adult in good health. The sequenced sample was peripheral blood, obtained on day 0 of AZD1222 vaccination. The chain recombines TRBV5-1 with TRBJ2-3; 9 positions agree with TRBD2. CDR3 bases: TGCGCCAGTGCGGCCCCGACTAGCGGATCAGATACGCAGTATTTT. This encodes CASAAPTSGSDTQYF.